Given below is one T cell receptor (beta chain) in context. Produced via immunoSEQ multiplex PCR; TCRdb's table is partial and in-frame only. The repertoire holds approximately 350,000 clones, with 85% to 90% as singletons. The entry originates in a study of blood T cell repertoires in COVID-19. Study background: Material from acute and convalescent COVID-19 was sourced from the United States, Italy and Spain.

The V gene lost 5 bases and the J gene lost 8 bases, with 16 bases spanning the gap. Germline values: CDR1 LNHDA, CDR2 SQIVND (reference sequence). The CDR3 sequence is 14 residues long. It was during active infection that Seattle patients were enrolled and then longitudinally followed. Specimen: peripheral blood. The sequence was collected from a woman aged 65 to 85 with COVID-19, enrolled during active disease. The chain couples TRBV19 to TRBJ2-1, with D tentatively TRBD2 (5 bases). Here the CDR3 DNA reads TGTGCCAGTAGTCCCGAACACCCTAGCTATGAGCAGTTCTTC. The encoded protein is CASSPEHPSYEQFF.